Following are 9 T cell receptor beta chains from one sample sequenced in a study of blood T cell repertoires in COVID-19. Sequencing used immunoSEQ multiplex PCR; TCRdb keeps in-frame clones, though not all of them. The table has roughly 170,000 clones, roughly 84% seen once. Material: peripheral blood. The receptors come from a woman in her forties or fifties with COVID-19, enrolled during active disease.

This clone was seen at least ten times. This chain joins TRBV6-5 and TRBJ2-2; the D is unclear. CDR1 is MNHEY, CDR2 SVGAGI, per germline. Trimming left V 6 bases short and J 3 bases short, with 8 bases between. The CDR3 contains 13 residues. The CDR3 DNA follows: TGTGCCAGCAGCCAGGAACACACCGGGGAGCTGTTTTTT. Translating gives CASSQEHTGELFF.

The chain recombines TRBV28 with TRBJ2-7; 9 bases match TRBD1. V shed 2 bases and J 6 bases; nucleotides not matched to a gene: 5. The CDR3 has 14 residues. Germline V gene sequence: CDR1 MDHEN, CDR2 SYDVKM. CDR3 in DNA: TGTGCCAGCAGTTTAATGGACAGGGGATCCGAGCAGTACTTC. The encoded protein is CASSLMDRGSEQYF.

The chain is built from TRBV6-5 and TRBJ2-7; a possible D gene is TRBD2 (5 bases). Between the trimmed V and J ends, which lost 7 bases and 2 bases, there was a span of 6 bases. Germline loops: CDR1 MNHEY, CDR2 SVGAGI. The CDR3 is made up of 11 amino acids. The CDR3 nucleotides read TGTGCCAGCATCGGGGCCTACGAGCAGTACTTC. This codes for CASIGAYEQYF.

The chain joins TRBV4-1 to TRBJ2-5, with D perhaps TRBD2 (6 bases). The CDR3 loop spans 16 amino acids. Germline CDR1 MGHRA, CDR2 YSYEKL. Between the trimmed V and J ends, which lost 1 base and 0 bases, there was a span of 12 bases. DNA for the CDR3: TGCGCCAGCAGCCAAGGTGTGGGGAGGTACCAAGAGACCCAGTACTTC. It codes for CASSQGVGRYQETQYF.

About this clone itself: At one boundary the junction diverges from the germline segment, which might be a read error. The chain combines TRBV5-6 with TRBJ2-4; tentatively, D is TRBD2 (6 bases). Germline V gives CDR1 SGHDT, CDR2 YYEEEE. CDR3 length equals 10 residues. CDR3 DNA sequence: TGTGCCAGCAGCTCGCGGGACCGATGCTTC. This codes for CASSSRDRCF.

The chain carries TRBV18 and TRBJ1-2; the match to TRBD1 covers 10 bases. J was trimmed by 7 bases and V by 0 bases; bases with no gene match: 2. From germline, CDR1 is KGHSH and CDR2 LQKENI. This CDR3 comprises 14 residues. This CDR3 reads CASSPPTGGPGYTF. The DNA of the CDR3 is TGTGCCAGCTCACCACCGACAGGGGGCCCTGGCTACACCTTC.

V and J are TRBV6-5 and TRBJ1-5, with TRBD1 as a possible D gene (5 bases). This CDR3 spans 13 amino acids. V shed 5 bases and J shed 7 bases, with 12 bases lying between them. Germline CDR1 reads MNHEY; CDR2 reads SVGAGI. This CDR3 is CASSQGSRQPQHF. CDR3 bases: TGTGCCAGCAGTCAGGGATCACGCCAGCCCCAGCATTTT.

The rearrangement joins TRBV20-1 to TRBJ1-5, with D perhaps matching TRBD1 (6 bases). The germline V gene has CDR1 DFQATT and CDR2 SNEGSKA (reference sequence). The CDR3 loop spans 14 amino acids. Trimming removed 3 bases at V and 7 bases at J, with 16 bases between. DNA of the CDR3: TGCAGTGCTAGTGGGGGCAGGGAGGACCAGCCCCAGCATTTT. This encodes CSASGGREDQPQHF.

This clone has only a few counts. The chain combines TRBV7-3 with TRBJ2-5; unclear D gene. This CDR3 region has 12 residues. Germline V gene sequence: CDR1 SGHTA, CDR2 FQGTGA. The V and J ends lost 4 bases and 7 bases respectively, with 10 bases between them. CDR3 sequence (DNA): TGTGCCAGCAGCTCTAGTGGTGGGACCCAGTACTTC. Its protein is CASSSSGGTQYF.